The T cell receptor (beta chain) under discussion was sequenced for a study of T-cell memory formation after mild COVID-19 (dated by TCRdb to the early 2020s). A note on the overall study: Most TCR sequence clusters were specific to one of the two donors. Longitudinal TCRalpha and TCRbeta repertoire sequencing tracked T-cell clones expanding and contracting after mild COVID-19 in a couple of donors. The cohort comprised two young, previously healthy adult volunteers, one female and one male.

Broader findings and caveats from the paper: Contracting CD4+ clones appeared mostly in the CM and EM memory subsets, whereas CD8+ clones were enriched in EMRA. Clones that contracted from day 15 to 85 showed balanced CD4/CD8 phenotypes, whereas a second wave of clones that expanded from day 15 to 37 leaned towards CD4+. Some responding clones were detected in pre-infection memory, suggesting pre-existing cross-reactive memory T cells joined the SARS-CoV-2 response. The study covered only a couple of mild cases, and larger cohorts including severe cases with pre-infection samples were considered necessary. Whether the second-wave clones peaking on day 37 were SARS-CoV-2 specific was not confirmed.

Based on the germline V gene, the CDR1 and CDR2 sequences are SGHVS and FNYEAQ. Cut back by 0 bases and 5 bases, the V and J ends lie 2 bases apart. The CDR3 numbers 12 residues from cysteine through phenylalanine. The sequence is cut down to CDR3 DNA, 36 bases in frame from base 1. PBMCs were isolated by Ficoll-Paque density gradient centrifugation. As regards this clonotype: Its antigen target is currently unknown. Per-base quality was not reported, and no clone a single base away is much larger than it.

TCRdb records Illumina NovaSeq 6000 as the sequencer. TCRalpha and TCRbeta cDNA libraries were built by 5'RACE with constant-segment primers, adding sample barcodes and unique molecular identifiers. Trizol reagent was used to extract RNA from every sample. Amplification of the libraries took two PCR steps, and the second step added a second sample barcode plus Illumina TruSeq adapters. Libraries were sequenced on an Illumina NovaSeq with 2 x 150 bp paired-end reads. As for the original processing: With migec v1.2.7, reads were demultiplexed and then collapsed into UMI-guided consensus sequences. With mixcr v2.1.11, UMI consensuses were aligned to TRA and TRB V and J templates and assembled into clonotypes. A clonotype was counted as expanded or contracted only if both edgeR and NoisET called the change significant, with noise models trained on biological replicates. For edgeR calls, a false discovery rate-adjusted p below 0.01 and a log2 fold-change threshold of 1 were applied. As an exploratory analysis of dynamics, max-normalized trajectories of the 1000 most abundant clonotypes were examined with PCA combined with hierarchical clustering. Separately sequenced CD4+ and CD8+ repertoires were used to assign the CD4 or CD8 phenotype of responding clones. TCRdb trimmed public reads at Q25 via fastp, called clones via MiXCR and kept in-frame beta chains. CDR3 protein sequences are deduplicated, and each keeps its most common genes and DNA. It is TCRdb's table, rather than the study itself, that gives the V and J calls and clone size. The sample table holds 65,000 to 95,000 distinct CDR3 sequences, of which roughly 13% were seen once. The leading ten clones occupy around two fifths of the sample.

This receptor was obtained from a man aged 18 to 30 who had mild COVID-19 (a few samples of this study predate the infection). The sample titles of this study are shuffled in the database, so cell type and time point are left out; the donor was told from shared clones. This chain joins TRBV7-6 to TRBJ2-1; the D gene is unclear. The sample was PBMCs or a T cell subset sorted from them (not recorded which). This receptor carries the CDR3 CASSLANNEQFF. The nucleotides are TGTGCCAGCAGCTTAGCCAACAATGAGCAGTTCTTC.